This T cell receptor beta chain was obtained from a study of OX40 agonist ivuxolimab in advanced cancers. Study at large: The patients got ivuxolimab, which is an agonistic anti-OX40 (CD134) antibody. Cancers in dose escalation were hepatocellular, melanoma, renal cell and head and neck. The group had a mean age of around 60 years, ranged from 23 to 79, and was roughly 83% male. Study-wide findings and caveats: By week 6 at 0.1 to 3.0 mg/kg, blood CD4+ and CD8+ T cells had expanded clonally.

Data came from immunoSEQ multiplex PCR; TCRdb stores just in-frame clones and leaves some out. The table includes 20,000 to 25,000 clones, less than 85% detected once. Concerning this clone: Its target is not known.

This CDR3 contains 15 residues. J was trimmed by 1 base and V by 4 bases; bases with no gene match: 4. Germline V gives CDR1 ENHRY, CDR2 SYGVKD. This material consisted of CD4+ or CD8+ T cells sorted from blood, taken in a trial of the OX40 agonist ivuxolimab. This clonotype was obtained from an adult with an advanced solid tumor such as melanoma, head and neck, liver or kidney cancer. V gene TRBV10-3 combines with J gene TRBJ2-5; 9 nucleotides match TRBD2. CDR3 DNA: TGTGCCATCAGTGGGCTAGCGGGGAGCCAAGAGACCCAGTACTTC. Protein sequence: CAISGLAGSQETQYF.